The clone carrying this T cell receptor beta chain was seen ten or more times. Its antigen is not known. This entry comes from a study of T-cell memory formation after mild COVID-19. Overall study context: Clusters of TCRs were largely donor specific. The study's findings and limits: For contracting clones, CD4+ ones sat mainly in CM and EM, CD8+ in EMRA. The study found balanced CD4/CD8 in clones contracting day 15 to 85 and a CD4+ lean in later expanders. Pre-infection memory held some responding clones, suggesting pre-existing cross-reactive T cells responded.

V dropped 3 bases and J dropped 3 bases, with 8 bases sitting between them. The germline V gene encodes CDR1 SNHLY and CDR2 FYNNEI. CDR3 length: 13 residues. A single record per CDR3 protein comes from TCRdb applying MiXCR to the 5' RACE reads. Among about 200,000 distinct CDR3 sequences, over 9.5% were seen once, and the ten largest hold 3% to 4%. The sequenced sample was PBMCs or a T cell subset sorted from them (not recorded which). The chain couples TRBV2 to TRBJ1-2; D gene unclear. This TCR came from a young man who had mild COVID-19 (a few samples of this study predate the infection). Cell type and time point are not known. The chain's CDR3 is CASSDSAYYGYTF. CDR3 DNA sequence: TGTGCCAGCAGTGATTCGGCTTACTATGGCTACACCTTC. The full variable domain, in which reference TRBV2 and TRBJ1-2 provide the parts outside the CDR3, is EPEVTQTPSHQVTQMGQEVILRCVPISNHLYFYWYRQILGQKVEFLVSFYNNEISEKSEIFDDQFSVERPDGSNFTLKIRSTKLEDSAMYFCASSDSAYYGYTFGSGTRLTVV.